This is a list of T cell receptor beta chains from one sample in a study of CD8 T cells in Susac syndrome. TCRdb recomputed calls from the immunoSEQ multiplex PCR reads with MiXCR, one row per CDR3 protein. The table has 95,000 to 150,000 distinct CDR3 sequences, over 95% seen once. The sequencing sample was made of CD4+ T cells from PBMCs. Receptors originate from a human donor with Susac syndrome. Each CDR3 is given with its conserved first and last residue. Fields, in order: V gene, CDR3 protein.

>TRBV23-1
CASSQFSDQPGYEQYF
>TRBV3-1
CASGRGETQYF
>TRBV29-1
CSVGGYNQPQHF
>TRBV20-1
CSAAESYEQYF
>TRBV5-1
CASSSLQTSGANVLTF
>TRBV29-1
CSVDSSGKETQYF
>TRBV20-1
CSARVLGQGVGQPQHF
>TRBV29-1
CSVESGAETQYF
>TRBV7-9
CASSLLTGDTDTQYF
>TRBV5-6
CASSLAINSPYGYTF
>TRBV5-1
CASSFQPSSYNEQFF
>TRBV5-4
CASTRLASPSYTF
>TRBV6-1
CASRELWSGTADTQYF
>TRBV28
CASSPRRVTAYEQYF
>TRBV2
CASSRTSGSSEQYF
>TRBV4-2
CASSQGLADARAQYF
>TRBV27
CASSFREGQGTEQYF
>TRBV18
CASSLQIGDEQYF
>TRBV5-4
CASSEPGTADYGYTF
>TRBV20-1
CSAYRGAHGYTF
>TRBV6-6
CASSYSGGGANIQYF
>TRBV2
CASSLGDYTEAFF
>TRBV10-3
CAIKGPDLEQYF
>TRBV20-1
CSARDRGKGTEAFF
>TRBV5-5
CASSLRERGEQYF
>TRBV29-1
CSTTSGYNEQFF
>TRBV28
CASRRARETQYF
>TRBV9
CASSVGQGQGSYGYTF
>TRBV28
CASSSHTSGKNIQYF
>TRBV18
CASSPGAKNTEAFF
>TRBV2
CASSTDLGGLEQFF
>TRBV20-1
CGLKRNNDGYTF
>TRBV30
CAWSVRGVETQYF
>TRBV30
CAWNLAGVDTQYF
>TRBV4-3
CASSQMADRASPQFF
>TRBV5-1
CASSLSGVDQPQHF
>TRBV3-1
CASSQDWGSMNTEAFF